Each of the 29 T cell receptor beta chains below was sequenced from the same sample in a study of regulatory T cells in long-lasting Graves disease. Time point denoted: newly diagnosed GD, antithyroid drugs for less than 3 months. Extracted PBMC RNA gave rise to the TCR library. According to the study, TCR beta libraries were built with iRepertoire HTBI primers and CDR3-region Arm-PCR. From the multiplex PCR reads, TCRdb called clonotypes with MiXCR, one entry per CDR3 protein. The table shows about 350,000 distinct CDR3 sequences, with about 17% occurring only once. This same sample was also taken into another study, of T cells in Graves' hyperthyroidism and ophthalmopathy.

The sequencing here drew on peripheral blood mononuclear cells (PBMCs), taken at new diagnosis, from a patient treated with antithyroid drugs. The receptors originated from a woman aged 18-29 years with Graves disease.

The table lists this clonotype with many counts. The chain is built from TRBV6-2 or TRBV6-3 and TRBJ2-1, with 12 bases aligning to TRBD2. Germline V gene data show CDR1 as MNHEY and CDR2 as SVGEGT. The junction had 4 bases not matched to a gene; V was cut back by 6 bases and J by 4 bases. The CDR3 totals 15 residues. CDR3 protein: CASSFGLAGYNEQFF. The CDR3 DNA reads TGTGCCAGCAGCTTCGGACTAGCGGGATACAATGAGCAGTTCTTC.

Here the CDR3 DNA reads TGTGCCAGCAGTTTAGTGGCAGGGACCGACACCGGGGAGCTGTTTTTT. Encoded protein: CASSLVAGTDTGELFF. The chain carries TRBV12-3 or TRBV12-4 and TRBJ2-2; TRBD1 or TRBD2 may be the D gene (5 bases each). V lost 1 base, J lost 3 bases, and 12 bases lay in between. This CDR3 contains 16 residues.

The chain joins TRBV5-6 to TRBJ1-5; no definite D call. The V gene lost 1 base and the J gene lost 0 bases, with 8 bases spanning the gap. The germline V gene has CDR1 SGHDT and CDR2 YYEEEE. The CDR3 contains 15 residues. CDR3 region: CASSLTRSSNQPQHF. DNA of the CDR3: TGTGCCAGCAGCTTGACCAGGAGTAGCAATCAGCCCCAGCATTTT.

This clonotype appeared many times. This chain joins TRBV20-1 and TRBJ1-1; D unresolved. The ends were cut back, 6 bases at V and 0 bases at J, with 11 bases in the middle. Germline CDR1 reads DFQATT; CDR2 reads SNEGSKA (reference sequence). CDR3 length: 13 amino acids. The CDR3 here is CSAPTRLNTEAFF. For the CDR3, the DNA is TGCAGTGCCCCGACCCGATTGAACACTGAAGCTTTCTTT.

Many counts were recorded for this clonotype. The CDR3 DNA reads TGTGCCTGGGGGACTAGCACAGATACGCAGTATTTT. Amino acids: CAWGTSTDTQYF. The V gene is TRBV30, the J gene TRBJ2-3; D is possibly TRBD2 (6 bases). The CDR3 runs 12 residues. Looked up from germline, CDR1 is GTSNPN and CDR2 is SVGIG (reference sequence). The V and J ends lost 5 bases and 0 bases respectively, with 6 bases between them.

This clonotype was found a few times. The J gene is TRBJ2-1, the V gene TRBV10-3; 8 bases match TRBD2. CDR1 is ENHRY and CDR2 is SYGVKD in the germline V gene. This CDR3 region has 16 residues. J gave up 0 bases and V 9 bases, and 10 bases lay outside the gene matches. The CDR3 DNA follows: TGTGCCATTACCAGCGGGGGCCTTTCCTCCTACAATGAGCAGTTCTTC. This gives the protein CAITSGGLSSYNEQFF.

The chain uses TRBV28 and TRBJ2-2; 8 bases are a match to TRBD1. After removal of 4 bases from V and 5 bases from J, the junction contained 9 bases not matched to a gene. From germline, CDR1 is MDHEN and CDR2 SYDVKM. The CDR3 contains 16 residues. CDR3 protein: CASSSVTGEDTGELFF. DNA of the CDR3: TGTGCCAGCAGTTCAGTGACAGGGGAGGATACCGGGGAGCTGTTTTTT. Supplemented by reference TRBV28 and TRBJ2-2, the full variable domain reads DVKVTQSSRYLVKRTGEKVFLECVQDMDHENMFWYRQDPGLGLRLIYFSYDVKMKEKGDIPEGYSVSREKKERFSLILESASTNQTSMYLCASSSVTGEDTGELFFGEGSRLTVL.

This clonotype was observed a handful of times. The chain carries TRBV5-1 and TRBJ2-7, with TRBD1 identical over 10 bases. The length of the CDR3 is 14 residues. Germline CDR1 reads SGHRS; CDR2 reads YFSETQ. V lost 4 bases, J lost 6 bases, and 7 bases stayed unmatched. In DNA form, the CDR3 reads TGCGCCAGCAGCCCGACAGGGGGCTCGGCCGAGCAGTACTTC. Residues: CASSPTGGSAEQYF. Filled out from reference TRBV5-1 and TRBJ2-7, the complete variable domain reads KAGVTQTPRYLIKTRGQQVTLSCSPISGHRSVSWYQQTPGQGLQFLFEYFSETQRNKGNFPGRFSGRQFSNSRSEMNVSTLELGDSALYLCASSPTGGSAEQYFGPGTRLTVT.

As for this clonotype: This sequence may be a read error, since a much larger clone differs from it by one base. V gene TRBV18 combines with J gene TRBJ1-2; D is unresolved. The V gene lost 2 bases and the J gene lost 2 bases, with 9 bases spanning the gap. This CDR3 has 14 amino acids. Germline CDR1 and CDR2: KGHSH and LQKENI. DNA for the CDR3: TGTGCCAGCTCACCAAATCAAGTGAACTATGGCTACACCTTC. Translation: CASSPNQVNYGYTF.

Ten or more counts support this clonotype. DNA of the CDR3: TGCGCCAGCAGCCAAACGGGCTCCGAGCAGTACTTC. It yields the protein CASSQTGSEQYF. The genes are TRBV4-1 and TRBJ2-7; D is unclear. The CDR3 runs to 12 residues. With 2 bases removed from V and 6 bases from J, the gap between germline ends came to 8 bases. Germline V gene sequence: CDR1 MGHRA, CDR2 YSYEKL.

The chain has TRBV20-1 and TRBJ2-2; 10 bases agree with TRBD2. Germline CDR1 and CDR2: DFQATT and SNEGSKA (reference sequence). CDR3 size: 15 residues. J was trimmed by 3 bases and V by 6 bases; bases with no gene match: 7. CDR3 nucleotides: TGCAGTGCCCCGAGCGGGGGGGCCTACACCGGGGAGCTGTTTTTT. Encoded protein: CSAPSGGAYTGELFF.

V gene TRBV4-1 combines with J gene TRBJ1-5; possibly TRBD1 for D (6 bases). Germline CDR1 MGHRA, CDR2 YSYEKL. The CDR3 extends over 14 amino acids. Trimming left V 4 bases short and J 9 bases short, with 16 bases between. The CDR3 nucleotides are TGCGCCAGCAGCCGAATCGTCGGACAGTGGCCCCAGCATTTT. Protein sequence: CASSRIVGQWPQHF.

Ten or more counts support this clonotype. The gene calls are TRBV9 and TRBJ2-7, with a tentative D call TRBD1 (8 bases). V lost 4 bases, J lost 3 bases, and 14 bases lay in between. The V gene's germline CDR1 is SGDLS and CDR2 YYNGEE. The CDR3 runs 14 residues. The DNA for the CDR3 is TGTGCCAGCAGCTATACAGGGGGGGACTACGAGCAGTACTTC. This sequence encodes CASSYTGGDYEQYF.

This clonotype has ten or more counts. This chain joins TRBV4-1 and TRBJ2-6; D possibly corresponds to TRBD1 (5 bases). Germline V gene lookup returns CDR1 MGHRA and CDR2 YSYEKL. The CDR3 length is 16 residues. V lost 2 bases and J 4 bases, leaving 12 bases between the germline ends. CDR3 nucleotide sequence: TGCGCCAGCAGCCAACTCCAGGGATCCGGGGCCAACGTCCTGACTTTC. This gives the protein CASSQLQGSGANVLTF.

The chain recombines TRBV9 with TRBJ1-1, with D possibly matching TRBD1 (5 bases). Between the trimmed V and J ends, which lost 3 bases and 5 bases, there was a span of 17 bases. The CDR3 extends over 15 amino acids. Germline V gives CDR1 SGDLS, CDR2 YYNGEE. Written as DNA, the CDR3 is TGTGCCAGCAGCGCCTCCGCAGGGTATGGAACTGAAGCTTTCTTT. This gives the protein CASSASAGYGTEAFF.

Only a few counts were recorded for this clonotype. The V and J genes are TRBV5-1 and TRBJ1-2; weak D call: TRBD1 (5 bases). The V end was cut by 3 bases, the J end by 5 bases, with 14 bases between. CDR3 size: 14 residues. CDR1 and CDR2 from the germline V gene are SGHRS and YFSETQ. The chain's CDR3 is CASSSDGAEYGYTF. CDR3 DNA: TGCGCCAGCAGCTCGGACGGGGCGGAGTATGGCTACACCTTC.

V usage is TRBV27 and J usage is TRBJ2-1; D is possibly TRBD1 or TRBD2 (5 bases each). Germline-derived CDR1 and CDR2 are MNHEY and SMNVEV (reference sequence). V lost 5 bases to trimming and J lost 0 bases, with 14 bases between them. The CDR3 has 16 residues. The CDR3 DNA is TGTGCCAGCAGTCCGGGACCCACCAGCTCCTACAATGAGCAGTTCTTC. Encoded protein: CASSPGPTSSYNEQFF.

Of note for this clonotype: This may be a read error, as it is one base from a much larger clone. The genes are TRBV6-9 and TRBJ2-7; D possibly corresponds to TRBD1 (6 bases). The CDR3 extends over 14 amino acids. Germline CDR1 MNHGY, CDR2 SVAAGI. The CDR3 region is CACSYSRDTLEQYF. As DNA, the CDR3 is TGTGCCTGCAGTTACTCCCGGGACACCCTTGAGCAGTACTTC.

The table lists this clonotype with many counts. This chain uses TRBV12-3 or TRBV12-4 with TRBJ2-2; a possible D gene is TRBD1 (5 bases). The CDR3 runs 15 residues. With 6 bases removed from V and 2 bases from J, the gap between germline ends came to 13 bases. CDR3 nucleotide sequence: TGTGCCAGCAGCCAAGACGACAGTAACACCGGGGAGCTGTTTTTT. Its protein product is CASSQDDSNTGELFF.

This clonotype was seen many times. The rearrangement links TRBV20-1 to TRBJ1-5; possibly TRBD1 for D (5 bases). The germline gives CDR1 DFQATT, CDR2 SNEGSKA (reference sequence). The ends were cut back, 3 bases at V and 2 bases at J, with 14 bases in the middle. The CDR3 spans 15 residues. Here the CDR3 reads CSASPPQGGNQPQHF. The CDR3 nucleotides are TGCAGTGCTAGCCCCCCGCAGGGTGGCAATCAGCCCCAGCATTTT.

Concerning this clonotype: Given a much more abundant clone one base away, this may be a read error. The V gene is TRBV5-1, the J gene TRBJ2-3, with TRBD2 matching over 11 bases. The germline V gene encodes CDR1 SGHRS and CDR2 YFSETQ. This CDR3 contains 16 residues. Here the CDR3 reads CASSLRIAGGPDAQYF. The CDR3 DNA is TGCGCCAGCAGCCTCCGAATAGCGGGGGGGCCAGATGCGCAGTATTTT. Using reference TRBV5-1 and TRBJ2-3 for the parts outside the CDR3, the full variable domain is KAGVTQTPRYLIKTRGQQVTLSCSPISGHRSVSWYQQTPGQGLQFLFEYFSETQRNKGNFPGRFSGRQFSNSRSEMNVSTLELGDSALYLCASSLRIAGGPDAQYFGPGTRLTVL.

This clonotype came up many times. The chain employs TRBV5-1 and TRBJ1-1; no firm D call. CDR3 length: 15 residues. V was cut by 4 bases and J by 3 bases, with 16 bases left in between. Germline V gene data show CDR1 as SGHRS and CDR2 as YFSETQ. CDR3 in amino acids: CASSGFERGDTEAFF. The DNA of the CDR3 is TGCGCCAGCAGCGGGTTCGAGCGTGGGGACACTGAAGCTTTCTTT.

Of note for this clonotype: A much larger clone lies a single base off, so this may be a read error. The rearrangement uses TRBV20-1 and TRBJ2-5; 14 positions match TRBD2. Germline V lookup: CDR1 DFQATT, CDR2 SNEGSKA (reference sequence). The CDR3 is 15 residues long. For the CDR3, the DNA is TGCAGTGCTAGACCGGGACTAGCGGGGGAAGAGGCCCAGTACTTC. Translated: CSARPGLAGEEAQYF.

This clonotype was counted only a few times. V and J are TRBV5-5 and TRBJ2-7; no clear D gene. The V and J ends lost 7 bases and 3 bases respectively, with 17 bases between them. This CDR3 has 14 residues. Germline-derived CDR1 and CDR2 are SGHKS and YYEKEE (reference sequence). The CDR3 loop reads CASGRGRVGYEQYF. The CDR3 DNA reads as TGTGCCAGCGGTCGTGGCCGCGTGGGCTACGAGCAGTACTTC. Based on the CDR3 plus reference TRBV5-5 and TRBJ2-7, the full variable domain is DAGVTQSPTHLIKTRGQQVTLRCSPISGHKSVSWYQQVLGQGPQFIFQYYEKEERGRGNFPDRFSARQFPNYSSELNVNALLLGDSALYLCASGRGRVGYEQYFGPGTRLTVT.

This clonotype was counted at least ten times. Mismatch with germline at one junction end may stem from a read error. This chain connects TRBV5-1 to TRBJ1-2; 9 bases line up with TRBD1. This CDR3 is 14 amino acids long. Germline values: CDR1 SGHRS, CDR2 YFSETQ. CDR3 coding DNA: TGTGCCAGCAGCACGGACAGGGGTAGATATGGCTACACCTTC. It translates to CASSTDRGRYGYTF.

This clonotype was seen repeatedly, ten times or more. The chain is built from TRBV27 and TRBJ1-6; possibly TRBD1 for D (5 bases). The CDR3 consists of 13 residues. The V gene's germline CDR1 is MNHEY and CDR2 SMNVEV (reference sequence). V lost 2 bases and J lost 8, with 7 bases in between. The CDR3 DNA reads as TGTGCCAGCAGTTTAAGGGGAGATTCACCCCTCCACTTT. This gives the protein CASSLRGDSPLHF.

This clonotype appeared many times. V usage is TRBV6-1 and J usage is TRBJ2-7, with 7 bases identical to TRBD1. The CDR3 runs 13 residues. CDR1 is MNHNS, CDR2 SASEGT, per germline. V lost 5 bases, J lost 8 bases, and 9 bases stayed unmatched. As DNA, the CDR3 is TGTGCCAGCAGTACAGGGGACGCTCTCCAGCAGTACTTC. Translated: CASSTGDALQQYF.

The table lists this clonotype with many counts. The chain joins TRBV4-1 to TRBJ1-1; possible D gene TRBD1, 5 bases. V lost 5 bases, J lost 3 bases, and 10 bases lay in between. The germline CDR1 and CDR2 sequences are MGHRA and YSYEKL. CDR3 size: 13 residues. This CDR3 reads CASSITGYTEAFF. In nucleotides, the CDR3 is TGCGCCAGCAGCATTACAGGATACACTGAAGCTTTCTTT.

This clonotype was seen repeatedly, ten times or more. The chain has TRBV12-3 or TRBV12-4 and TRBJ1-2; D unclear. V gave up 0 bases and J gave up 2 bases, with 7 bases separating them. The CDR3 length is 14 residues. CDR3: CASSLARANYGYTF. The CDR3 DNA follows: TGTGCCAGCAGTTTAGCCAGAGCAAACTATGGCTACACCTTC.